Detailed here is one TCR beta chain. The antigen this receptor binds is unknown. The sample comes from a study of T cells expressing NK-cell markers (dated by TCRdb to 2020 to 2021). As for the study more broadly: Three sorted T-cell subsets (CD3+CD56+NKG2C+, CD3+CD56+NKG2C- and CD3+CD56-NKG2C+) from fewer than 10 donors had their TCR beta-chain repertoires profiled. Seven of the eight sequenced donors were HCMV-seropositive and one was HCMV-seronegative. The eight sequenced donors were randomly selected healthy volunteers, three men and five women. The libraries were sequenced on Illumina HiSeq 2000/2500, MiSeq or NextSeq, producing 2 x 150 bp reads.

The full study reports these points: In several donors, the dominant CD3+CD56+NKG2C+ clonotypes were among the top 10 CD8+ clonotypes and accounted for about 1.0-7.5% of CD8+ T cells. Those dominant clonotypes were again the most abundant among CD3+CD56-NKG2C+ cells in a handful of donors, at about 25-60.1%. It remained unclear whether the expanded NKG2C-expressing T cell clones were specific for HCMV antigens.

The reads were generated on an Illumina HiSeq 2000. TCR beta cDNA libraries were prepared using 5'RACE template switching, which introduced a universal primer site and unique molecular identifiers. Synthesis of cDNA was primed from the TCR beta constant segment and was followed by two consecutive PCR amplification steps. The original methods were these. MIGEC was used to demultiplex reads and group the reads by UMI, and MiTCR was used to assemble and quantify clonotypes. Only TCR cDNA sequences supported by at least two reads were kept to exclude erroneous sequences. The tcR package was used for downstream repertoire analysis, with clonotypes matched between fractions based on CDR3 nucleotide sequence plus V segment. VDJmatch was used to annotate antigen specificity against VDJdb, with one amino acid substitution allowed in CDR3. TCRdb reprocessed the reads, reporting each CDR3 protein sequence once and no DNA. The V and J calls and clone size come from TCRdb's table, not from the authors' own analysis. The sample's clone listing holds around 380,000 distinct CDR3 sequences. Roughly 10% of the sample is in the top ten clones.

A commercial ELISA kit detecting HCMV-specific IgG in serum was used to determine HCMV serostatus. Ficoll density gradient centrifugation was used to isolate peripheral blood mononuclear cells from blood. The CDR3 spans 15 residues, from the cysteine through the phenylalanine. Only the protein sequence is given. CDR1 SGHTA and CDR2 FQGNSA are derived from the germline V gene. The V gene is TRBV7-2 and the J gene is TRBJ2-3; TCRdb reports TRBD2, a call that lacks DNA to check it against. The receptor comes from a woman aged 45-65 years in good health. Donor details come from another sample of the same person, matched by shared clones. Sequencing input: blood T cells: a sorted CD56 or NKG2C T cell subset, CD4+ or CD8+ T cells, or bulk PBMC T cells (not recorded which). The CDR3 reads as follows: CASSLSGHSTDTQYF.